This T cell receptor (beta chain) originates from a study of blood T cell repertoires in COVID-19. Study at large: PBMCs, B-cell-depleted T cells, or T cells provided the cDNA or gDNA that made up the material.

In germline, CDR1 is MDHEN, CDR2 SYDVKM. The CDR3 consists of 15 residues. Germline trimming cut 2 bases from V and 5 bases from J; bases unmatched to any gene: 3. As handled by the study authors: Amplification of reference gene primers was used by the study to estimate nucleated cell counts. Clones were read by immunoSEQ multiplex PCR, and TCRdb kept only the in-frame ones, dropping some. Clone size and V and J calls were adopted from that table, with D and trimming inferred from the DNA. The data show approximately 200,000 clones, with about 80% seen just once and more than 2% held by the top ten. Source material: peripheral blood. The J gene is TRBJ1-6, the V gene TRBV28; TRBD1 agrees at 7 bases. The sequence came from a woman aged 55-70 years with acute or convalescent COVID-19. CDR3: CASSLGTVNNSPLHF. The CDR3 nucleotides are TGTGCCAGCAGTTTAGGGACAGTAAATAATTCACCCCTCCACTTT.